The 27 T cell receptor beta chains presented below share a single source sample, sequenced in a study of T cell responses to AZD1222 COVID-19 vaccine (dated by TCRdb to the early 2020s). The sample's time point, from its label and the paper: baseline before first vaccination. In the paper's terms, the treatment or condition label means: meningococcal conjugate vaccine given as trial control. The library was made by the immunoSEQ multiplex PCR assay. The immuneACCESS repertoire file appears here via TCRdb, limited to in-frame rearrangements. These files lack a portion of the clones; in checked studies, under half of the deficit traces to unresolved V genes, and the cause of the others is not known. For this sample the table gives roughly 130,000 clones, of which roughly 85% were detected only once. The ten top clones hold around a sixth of the sample. Sequences were derived from peripheral blood, sampled on day 0 of MenACWY control vaccination. Receptors originate from an adult in good health.

This chain connects TRBV19 to TRBJ1-1; tentative D call: TRBD1 (5 bases). The CDR3 has 14 residues. Between the trimmed V and J ends, which lost 8 bases and 9 bases, there was a span of 22 bases. Germline values: CDR1 LNHDA, CDR2 SQIVND (reference sequence). This chain's CDR3 is CASLTSGAEPKAFF. CDR3 bases: TGTGCCAGTCTGACCTCCGGGGCCGAACCTAAAGCTTTCTTT.

The genes are TRBV2 and TRBJ2-3; 9 bases map to TRBD2. From germline, CDR1 is SNHLY and CDR2 FYNNEI. CDR3 length: 14 residues. After removal of 5 bases from V and 4 bases from J, the junction contained 4 bases not matched to a gene. The CDR3 reads CASSSGLASDTQYF. In nucleotides, the CDR3 is TGTGCCAGCAGTTCGGGACTAGCATCAGATACGCAGTATTTT. Using reference TRBV2 and TRBJ2-3 for the parts outside the CDR3, the full variable domain is EPEVTQTPSHQVTQMGQEVILRCVPISNHLYFYWYRQILGQKVEFLVSFYNNEISEKSEIFDDQFSVERPDGSNFTLKIRSTKLEDSAMYFCASSSGLASDTQYFGPGTRLTVL.

The CDR3 loop reads CASSLRRTSTDTQYF. The CDR3 DNA is TGTGCCAGCAGCTTAAGGAGGACTAGCACAGATACGCAGTATTTT. The chain combines TRBV7-8 with TRBJ2-3; possibly TRBD2 for D (5 bases). This CDR3 comprises 15 residues. Trimming pared 2 bases from V and 0 bases from J, leaving 9 bases between. CDR1 and CDR2 from the germline V gene are SGHVS and FQNEAQ.

The gene calls are TRBV2 and TRBJ1-4; 7 bases agree with TRBD1. The CDR3 has 18 amino acids. Looked up from germline, CDR1 is SNHLY and CDR2 is FYNNEI. The V and J ends lost 7 bases and 3 bases, in that order; junction bases with no gene match: 17. CDR3 bases: TGTGCCAGCAACTCCGCCGGGACAGTGGGGAGAGCTAATGAAAAACTGTTTTTT. It yields the protein CASNSAGTVGRANEKLFF.

The V and J genes are TRBV5-1 and TRBJ2-5, with a weak D call TRBD1 (5 bases). This CDR3 contains 12 residues. Germline V gives CDR1 SGHRS, CDR2 YFSETQ. The V end was cut by 1 base, the J end by 5 bases, with 6 bases between. CDR3 loop: CASSLPGETQYF. The CDR3 DNA sequence: TGCGCCAGCAGCTTGCCAGGGGAGACCCAGTACTTC.

The chain couples TRBV10-2 to TRBJ1-5; D is unclear. The CDR3 extends over 15 amino acids. CDR1 is WSHSY, CDR2 SAAADI, per germline. Trimming removed 7 bases from V and 0 bases from J, with 13 bases in between. The CDR3 DNA follows: TGCGCCAGCACCCAGGCGGGATATAGCAATCAGCCCCAGCATTTT. Translating gives CASTQAGYSNQPQHF.

This chain uses TRBV28 with TRBJ2-6; 7 nucleotides align to TRBD2. Looked up from germline, CDR1 is MDHEN and CDR2 is SYDVKM. The CDR3 is 15 amino acids. J was trimmed by 1 base and V by 7 bases; bases with no gene match: 4. CDR3 in amino acids: CASTTRGSGANVLTF. The CDR3, as DNA: TGTGCCAGCACCACGCGGGGGTCTGGGGCCAACGTCCTGACTTTC.

The CDR3 nucleotides read TGTGCCAGCAGTGATAGCGGGAGGGCCTACGAGCAGTACTTC. This gives the protein CASSDSGRAYEQYF. The chain has TRBV6-1 and TRBJ2-7, with TRBD2 identical over 11 bases. With 3 bases clipped from V and 2 bases from J, the junction kept 0 bases outside the gene matches. Looked up from germline, CDR1 is MNHNS and CDR2 is SASEGT. The CDR3 is 14 amino acids.

This clone was detected a few times. The CDR3 here is CASSFDRDLIYEQYF. CDR3 nucleotide sequence: TGTGCCAGCAGCTTCGACCGGGACCTTATTTACGAGCAGTACTTC. The chain couples TRBV5-4 to TRBJ2-7, with D perhaps matching TRBD1 or TRBD2 (5 bases each). The germline V gene encodes CDR1 SGHNT and CDR2 YYREEE (reference sequence). The CDR3 length is 15 residues. Trimming stripped 2 bases from V and 4 bases from J, with 16 bases between. The variable domain in full, with the rest retrieved from reference TRBV5-4 and TRBJ2-7, is ETGVTQSPTHLIKTRGQQVTLRCSSQSGHNTVSWYQQALGQGPQFIFQYYREEENGRGNFPPRFSGLQFPNYSSELNVNALELDDSALYLCASSFDRDLIYEQYFGPGTRLTVT.

V and J are TRBV27 and TRBJ2-3; D not certain. This CDR3 region has 13 residues. Trimming took off 5 bases at V and 2 bases at J, with 8 bases between the two ends. Germline V CDR1 and CDR2: MNHEY, SMNVEV (reference sequence). This chain's CDR3 is CASSPFATDTQYF. CDR3 bases: TGTGCCAGCAGTCCCTTTGCCACAGATACGCAGTATTTT.

This chain uses TRBV28 with TRBJ1-4, with D tentatively TRBD1 (6 bases). CDR3 length equals 15 residues. Germline-derived CDR1 and CDR2 are MDHEN and SYDVKM. The germline V and J ends were trimmed by 5 bases and 0 bases, with 10 bases remaining between them. CDR3 protein: CASSDYRATNEKLFF. The CDR3 region has the DNA TGTGCCAGCAGTGATTACAGGGCAACTAATGAAAAACTGTTTTTT.

The rearrangement joins TRBV10-3 to TRBJ1-1; D perhaps matches TRBD1 (5 bases). Trimming stripped 6 bases from V and 2 bases from J, with 10 bases between. The germline CDR1 and CDR2 sequences are ENHRY and SYGVKD. The CDR3 is 13 amino acids. DNA of the CDR3: TGTGCCATCAGCGTGGGGGGTAACACTGAAGCTTTCTTT. It yields the protein CAISVGGNTEAFF.

This clone has just a few counts. V usage is TRBV9 and J usage is TRBJ2-1; perhaps D is TRBD1 or TRBD2 (5 bases each). Germline CDR1 reads SGDLS; CDR2 reads YYNGEE. V was trimmed by 3 bases and J by 4 bases, leaving 17 bases between them. The CDR3 sequence is 16 residues long. CDR3 loop: CASSGLTGTSYNEQFF. In nucleotides, the CDR3 is TGTGCCAGCAGCGGATTGACCGGGACGAGTTACAATGAGCAGTTCTTC. Variable domain in full (rest from reference TRBV9 and TRBJ2-1): DSGVTQTPKHLITATGQRVTLRCSPRSGDLSVYWYQQSLDQGLQFLIQYYNGEERAKGNILERFSAQQFPDLHSELNLSSLELGDSALYFCASSGLTGTSYNEQFFGPGTRLTVL.

The CDR3 DNA reads as TGTGCCAGCAGCCCAGATTTGGGATCGGGGAACAGTTGGCAGTACTTC. Protein sequence: CASSPDLGSGNSWQYF. V gene TRBV4-2 combines with J gene TRBJ2-7, with D possibly matching TRBD2 (5 bases). The CDR3 totals 16 residues. V was cut by 4 bases and J by 9 bases, with 25 bases left in between. CDR1 LGHNA and CDR2 YNFKEQ come from the germline V gene.

This chain connects TRBV28 to TRBJ2-7; TRBD1 agrees at 10 bases. V lost 6 bases to trimming and J lost 6 bases; unmatched junction nucleotides: 11. Per the germline V gene, CDR1 is MDHEN and CDR2 is SYDVKM. The CDR3 sequence is 15 residues long. The CDR3 reads CASSPRGTGVPEQYF. The CDR3 bases are TGTGCCAGCAGCCCACGCGGGACAGGGGTTCCCGAGCAGTACTTC.

V is TRBV7-9 and J is TRBJ1-2; D not resolved. The CDR3 is 15 residues long. CDR1 is SEHNR and CDR2 is FQNEAQ in the germline V gene (reference sequence). The V gene lost 1 base and the J gene lost 8 bases, with 17 bases spanning the gap. The CDR3 loop is CASSLDRLHVRGYTF. CDR3 bases: TGTGCCAGCAGCTTAGATCGTCTACATGTTAGAGGCTACACCTTC.

V usage is TRBV9 and J usage is TRBJ2-7; 11 bases are a match to TRBD2. The CDR3 is 15 residues long. V lost 3 bases and J lost 4; bases outside the gene matches: 6. Germline V CDR1 and CDR2: SGDLS, YYNGEE. In nucleotides, the CDR3 is TGTGCCAGCAGCGGGGGACCTAGCGGGAGGTACGAGCAGTACTTC. Amino acid sequence: CASSGGPSGRYEQYF.

The chain has TRBV30 and TRBJ1-6; the D is unclear. V lost 0 bases and J lost 7, with 10 bases in between. The CDR3 has 14 residues. The germline CDR1 and CDR2 sequences are GTSNPN and SVGIG (reference sequence). In DNA, the CDR3 is TGTGCCTGGAGTGTACTTGGCGGGAATTCACCCCTCCACTTT. Protein product: CAWSVLGGNSPLHF.

This rearrangement joins TRBV6-5 to TRBJ1-6; D gene uncertain. V dropped 0 bases and J dropped 7 bases, with 10 bases sitting between them. The CDR3 has 15 amino acids. Germline assignment: CDR1 MNHEY and CDR2 SVGAGI. The DNA for the CDR3 is TGTGCCAGCAGTTACTCGAGGGCTTCGAATTCACCCCTCCACTTT. This gives the protein CASSYSRASNSPLHF.

The chain joins TRBV21-1 to TRBJ2-7; the table's TRBD2 call for D was not verified on the DNA. TRBV21-1 is termed a pseudogene. CDR3 size: 16 residues. CDR3 loop: CASSKEGLAGTYEQYF. CDR3 DNA: TGTGCCAGCAGCAAAGAGGGACTAGCGGGAACCTACGAGCAGTACTTC.

The chain uses TRBV10-2 and TRBJ1-2; 9 bases line up with TRBD1. Germline values: CDR1 WSHSY, CDR2 SAAADI. This CDR3 is built from 13 residues. V was pared by 8 bases and J by 4 bases, with 5 bases of the junction left unmatched. CDR3 region: CASYRGHGYGYTF. The CDR3 nucleotides read TGCGCCAGCTACAGGGGGCACGGCTATGGCTACACCTTC.

Here the CDR3 reads CASSQDYSAGVYEQYF. CDR3 bases: TGCGCCAGCAGCCAAGATTACTCCGCGGGGGTCTACGAGCAGTACTTC. The chain has TRBV4-1 and TRBJ2-7; the match to TRBD2 covers 7 bases. Germline-derived CDR1 and CDR2 are MGHRA and YSYEKL. V was clipped by 0 bases and J by 3 bases; unmatched bases: 8. The CDR3 consists of 16 residues.

The table lists this clone with a count of one. J is TRBJ2-2 and V is TRBV11-2, with D hard to call. Germline CDR1 SGHAT, CDR2 FQNNGV. The V end was cut by 4 bases, the J end by 0 bases, with 3 bases between. The CDR3 has 13 amino acids. CDR3 DNA sequence: TGTGCCAGCAGCTCATCGAACACCGGGGAGCTGTTTTTT. Translation: CASSSSNTGELFF. The full variable domain, with the rest looked up from reference TRBV11-2 and TRBJ2-2, is EAGVAQSPRYKIIEKRQSVAFWCNPISGHATLYWYQQILGQGPKLLIQFQNNGVVDDSQLPKDRFSAERLKGVDSTLKIQPAKLEDSAVYLCASSSSNTGELFFGEGSRLTVL.

This chain connects TRBV9 to TRBJ1-3; D is unclear. Between the trimmed V and J ends, which lost 2 bases and 3 bases, there was a span of 9 bases. Germline CDR1 reads SGDLS; CDR2 reads YYNGEE. The CDR3 length is 14 residues. CDR3 loop: CASSVRWSGNTIYF. The CDR3, as DNA: TGTGCCAGCAGCGTTCGCTGGAGTGGAAACACCATATATTTT. Full variable domain (outside the CDR3, taken from reference TRBV9 and TRBJ1-3): DSGVTQTPKHLITATGQRVTLRCSPRSGDLSVYWYQQSLDQGLQFLIQYYNGEERAKGNILERFSAQQFPDLHSELNLSSLELGDSALYFCASSVRWSGNTIYFGEGSWLTVV.

The rearrangement uses TRBV2 and TRBJ2-1; maybe TRBD1 (5 bases). CDR1 SNHLY and CDR2 FYNNEI come from the germline V gene. The CDR3 is 14 amino acids. The V end was cut by 1 base, the J end by 16 bases, with 20 bases between. CDR3 region: CASSEVGETPPRFF. The CDR3 coding sequence is TGTGCCAGCAGTGAAGTAGGGGAAACACCCCCCCGCTTCTTC.

The J gene is TRBJ1-1, the V gene TRBV4-1, with D perhaps TRBD1 (5 bases). Trimming removed 3 bases from V and 0 bases from J, with 8 bases in between. The CDR3 length is 14 residues. CDR1 and CDR2 from the germline V gene are MGHRA and YSYEKL. The CDR3 is CASSQTEMNTEAFF. Written as DNA, the CDR3 is TGCGCCAGCAGCCAGACAGAAATGAACACTGAAGCTTTCTTT.

The rearrangement joins TRBV29-1 to TRBJ2-7, with a weak D call TRBD1 (6 bases). The CDR3 runs 12 residues. Trimming shortened V by 8 bases and J by 7 bases, and 18 bases separated the two germline ends. The germline V gene has CDR1 SQVTM and CDR2 ANQGSEA. The CDR3 coding sequence is TGCAGCTCTGAGGGCCTTAGGGGGGAGCAGTACTTC. Amino acid sequence: CSSEGLRGEQYF.